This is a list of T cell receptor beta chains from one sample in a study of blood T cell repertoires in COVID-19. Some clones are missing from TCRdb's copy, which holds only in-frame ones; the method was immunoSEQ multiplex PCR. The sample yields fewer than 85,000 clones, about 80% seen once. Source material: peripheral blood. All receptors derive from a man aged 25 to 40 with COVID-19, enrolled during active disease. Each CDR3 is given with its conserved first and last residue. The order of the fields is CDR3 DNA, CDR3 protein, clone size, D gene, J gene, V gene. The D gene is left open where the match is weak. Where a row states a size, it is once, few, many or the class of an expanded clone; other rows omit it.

cdr3_nt: TGCGCCAGCAGTGAGTCCCGGAGCGGGAGTGGGAATGAGCAGTTCTTC
cdr3_aa: CASSESRSGSGNEQFF
clone_size: few
d_call: TRBD2
j_call: TRBJ2-1
v_call: TRBV10-1

cdr3_nt: TGTGCCAGCAGTTTCGGGACAGTCTACGAGCAGTACTTC
cdr3_aa: CASSFGTVYEQYF
clone_size: -
d_call: TRBD1
j_call: TRBJ2-7
v_call: TRBV12-3/TRBV12-4

cdr3_nt: TGTGCCAGTCGGACAGACACCAATTCACCCCTCCACTTT
cdr3_aa: CASRTDTNSPLHF
clone_size: -
d_call: -
j_call: TRBJ1-6
v_call: TRBV28

cdr3_nt: TGTGCCAGCAGCCAAGGCGGGTCACACCCAGATACGCAGTATTTT
cdr3_aa: CASSQGGSHPDTQYF
clone_size: -
d_call: -
j_call: TRBJ2-3
v_call: TRBV4-2

cdr3_nt: TGTGCCAGCAGTGGGACAGGGAAGGACACTGAAGCTTTCTTT
cdr3_aa: CASSGTGKDTEAFF
clone_size: -
d_call: TRBD1
j_call: TRBJ1-1
v_call: TRBV5-4

cdr3_nt: TGTGCCACCAGCCTAGACCAGGGGAGCGATTCACCCCTCCACTTT
cdr3_aa: CATSLDQGSDSPLHF
clone_size: -
d_call: -
j_call: TRBJ1-6
v_call: TRBV15

cdr3_nt: TGTGCCAGCAGTGAAAAAGAGCCCCGGGAGACCGGGGAGCTGTTTTTT
cdr3_aa: CASSEKEPRETGELFF
clone_size: -
d_call: -
j_call: TRBJ2-2
v_call: TRBV2

cdr3_nt: TGTGCCAGCAGCCCTAGGACAGATCTGAACACTGAAGCTTTCTTT
cdr3_aa: CASSPRTDLNTEAFF
clone_size: few
d_call: -
j_call: TRBJ1-1
v_call: TRBV11-2

cdr3_nt: TGTGCCAGCAGCTTCGAGCGGCAGTCATACAATGAGCAGTTCTTC
cdr3_aa: CASSFERQSYNEQFF
clone_size: -
d_call: -
j_call: TRBJ2-1
v_call: TRBV11-2

cdr3_nt: TGTGCCAGCAGTTTTTCTCGTGGCTACACCTTC
cdr3_aa: CASSFSRGYTF
clone_size: once
d_call: -
j_call: TRBJ1-2
v_call: TRBV28